What follows are 29 T cell receptor beta chains derived from one specimen sequenced in a study of blood T cell repertoires in COVID-19. Sequenced by immunoSEQ multiplex PCR; TCRdb stores in-frame clones only, minus some. In the table there are 45,000 to 60,000 clones, less than 90% of which are singletons. The source material was peripheral blood. The receptors stem from a human donor in a cohort sampled during active COVID-19.

A few counts support this clone. V and J are TRBV19 and TRBJ1-1, with 9 nucleotides matching TRBD1. After removal of 10 bases from V and 4 bases from J, the junction contained 10 bases not matched to a gene. The CDR3 runs to 14 residues. Per germline, CDR1 LNHDA and CDR2 SQIVND (reference sequence). CDR3 coding DNA: TGTGCCACCCTCCGGGACAGGGTTACCACTGAAGCTTTCTTT. Translating gives CATLRDRVTTEAFF.

V gene TRBV7-6 combines with J gene TRBJ2-1; 7 bases align to TRBD2. Per the germline V gene, CDR1 is SGHVS and CDR2 is FNYEAQ. The V gene end was trimmed by 4 bases and the J gene end by 4 bases; junction bases not matched to a gene: 4. The CDR3 spans 14 residues. The CDR3 reads CASSYGRTYNEQFF. In DNA, the CDR3 is TGTGCCAGCAGCTACGGGAGGACGTACAATGAGCAGTTCTTC.

CDR3 amino acids: CASSLRQRTGPNYGYTF. CDR3 coding DNA: TGTGCCAGTAGTCTCAGGCAGAGGACAGGCCCTAACTATGGCTACACCTTC. The chain employs TRBV19 and TRBJ1-2; TRBD1 matches at 7 bases. Germline V lookup: CDR1 LNHDA, CDR2 SQIVND (reference sequence). V was pared by 5 bases and J by 0 bases, with 12 bases of the junction left unmatched. The CDR3 has 17 amino acids.

The rearrangement joins TRBV5-6 to TRBJ2-1; maybe TRBD1 (5 bases). From germline, CDR1 is SGHDT and CDR2 YYEEEE. The CDR3 has 14 residues. The germline V and J ends were trimmed by 1 base and 4 bases, with 9 bases remaining between them. CDR3 DNA: TGTGCCAGCAGCTTGTTTCAGGGTTACAATGAGCAGTTCTTC. Translated: CASSLFQGYNEQFF.

The chain links TRBV5-1 to TRBJ2-1; 8 bases match TRBD2. The CDR3 sequence is 13 residues long. From germline, CDR1 is SGHRS and CDR2 YFSETQ. V dropped 4 bases and J dropped 12; count of bases not matched to a gene: 9. In nucleotides, the CDR3 is TGCGCCAGCAGCCTAGCGGGCGTTGATGGGCAGTTCTTC. Protein: CASSLAGVDGQFF.

This chain's CDR3 is CASSLVLAGGSTDTQYF. The CDR3 region has the DNA TGTGCCAGCAGCTTAGTCCTAGCGGGGGGCTCCACAGATACGCAGTATTTT. The V call is TRBV11-2, the J call TRBJ2-3; 11 positions agree with TRBD2. CDR3 length: 17 amino acids. Trimming at V came to 1 base and at J to 2 bases, leaving 5 bases not matched to a gene. The germline gives CDR1 SGHAT, CDR2 FQNNGV. The complete variable domain, with remaining parts taken from reference TRBV11-2 and TRBJ2-3, reads EAGVAQSPRYKIIEKRQSVAFWCNPISGHATLYWYQQILGQGPKLLIQFQNNGVVDDSQLPKDRFSAERLKGVDSTLKIQPAKLEDSAVYLCASSLVLAGGSTDTQYFGPGTRLTVL.

This clone was seen once. The chain carries TRBV5-1 and TRBJ1-2; D ambiguous. The CDR3 runs to 14 residues. The V end was cut by 3 bases, the J end by 3 bases, with 12 bases between. Germline V gives CDR1 SGHRS, CDR2 YFSETQ. CDR3 in amino acids: CASSYDSPDYGYTF. In DNA form, the CDR3 reads TGCGCCAGCAGCTATGATTCACCGGACTATGGCTACACCTTC.

The chain links TRBV30 to TRBJ1-2; 7 bases are a match to TRBD1. The CDR3 sequence is 13 residues long. Germline CDR1 is GTSNPN and CDR2 is SVGIG (reference sequence). V gave up 2 bases and J gave up 8 bases; unmatched junction bases: 8. CDR3 in amino acids: CAWSRDRTIGYTF. The CDR3 DNA follows: TGTGCCTGGAGTCGGGACAGAACTATAGGCTACACCTTC.

For the CDR3, the DNA is TGTGCCAGCAGATCGCCGGGGATGAATCAGCCCCAGCATTTT. Translation: CASRSPGMNQPQHF. V and J are TRBV28 and TRBJ1-5, with no clear D. This CDR3 comprises 14 residues. The V gene's germline CDR1 is MDHEN and CDR2 SYDVKM. V dropped 6 bases and J dropped 4 bases, with 13 bases sitting between them.

The V gene is TRBV10-1, the J gene TRBJ2-3; D is undetermined. The ends were cut back, 4 bases at V and 1 base at J, with 3 bases in the middle. From germline, CDR1 is WNHNN and CDR2 SYGVQD (reference sequence). This CDR3 has 12 amino acids. This chain's CDR3 is CASSAGTDTQYF. Written as DNA, the CDR3 is TGCGCCAGCAGTGCAGGCACAGATACGCAGTATTTT.

The chain couples TRBV7-2 to TRBJ1-2; 11 nucleotides match TRBD1. Trimming took 1 base from V and 4 from J; bases not matched to a gene: 11. This CDR3 has 18 amino acids. From germline, CDR1 is SGHTA and CDR2 FQGNSA. The CDR3: CASSLEGRDRGRSYGYTF. The CDR3 bases are TGTGCCAGCAGCTTAGAGGGCCGGGACAGGGGGAGATCCTATGGCTACACCTTC.

The chain links TRBV7-2 to TRBJ2-7, with 7 bases matching TRBD1. This CDR3 is 14 amino acids long. The trim removed 1 base at V and 2 bases at J, leaving 2 bases unmatched. Germline lookup yields CDR1 SGHTA and CDR2 FQGNSA. The CDR3 protein is CASSLVGQAYEQYF. The CDR3 bases are TGTGCCAGCAGCTTAGTAGGACAGGCCTACGAGCAGTACTTC.

The chain uses TRBV6-6 and TRBJ2-2; 12 positions match TRBD2. Germline V gene lookup returns CDR1 MNHNY and CDR2 SVGAGI (reference sequence). This CDR3 is 17 amino acids long. After removal of 6 bases from V and 0 bases from J, the junction contained 5 bases not matched to a gene. The DNA of the CDR3 is TGTGCCAGCAGCCGACGGACTAGCGGGGCGAACACCGGGGAGCTGTTTTTT. This codes for CASSRRTSGANTGELFF.

The V call is TRBV30, the J call TRBJ1-5; 7 bases are shared with TRBD1. The CDR3 totals 15 residues. Looked up from germline, CDR1 is GTSNPN and CDR2 is SVGIG (reference sequence). Germline trimming cut 0 bases from V and 6 bases from J; bases unmatched to any gene: 8. Written as DNA, the CDR3 is TGTGCCTGGAGTGTAATGGAGGGGGCTGGTCAGCCCCAGCATTTT. Translated, it gives CAWSVMEGAGQPQHF. The entire variable domain, with the rest obtained from reference TRBV30 and TRBJ1-5, is as follows: SQTIHQWPATLVQPVGSPLSLECTVEGTSNPNLYWYRQAAGRGLQLLFYSVGIGQISSEVPQNLSASRPQDRQFILSSKKLLLSDSGFYLCAWSVMEGAGQPQHFGDGTRLSIL.

The CDR3 nucleotides read TGTGCCAGCACCGGGATGTCCTACGAGCAGTACTTC. Its translation is CASTGMSYEQYF. V is TRBV3-1 (or the pseudogene TRBV3-2) and J is TRBJ2-7, with D perhaps matching TRBD2 (5 bases). The V gene lost 7 bases and the J gene lost 1 base, with 8 bases spanning the gap. CDR1 LGHDT and CDR2 YNNKEL come from the germline V gene (reference sequence). CDR3 length: 12 amino acids.

The chain uses TRBV7-2 and TRBJ2-5; the match to TRBD1 covers 8 bases. This CDR3 region has 14 residues. Germline lookup yields CDR1 SGHTA and CDR2 FQGNSA. With 5 bases clipped from V and 2 bases from J, the junction kept 4 bases outside the gene matches. The CDR3 protein is CASSTQGVQETQYF. The DNA of the CDR3 is TGTGCCAGCAGCACACAGGGGGTGCAAGAGACCCAGTACTTC.

The V gene is TRBV5-5, the J gene TRBJ2-7; the match to TRBD1 covers 10 bases. With 4 bases clipped from V and 4 bases from J, the junction kept 8 bases outside the gene matches. The CDR3 spans 15 residues. Germline V gene data show CDR1 as SGHKS and CDR2 as YYEKEE (reference sequence). CDR3 nucleotides: TGTGCCAGCAGCCTGACTGACAGGGGGCCGTACGAGCAGTACTTC. This gives the protein CASSLTDRGPYEQYF.

CDR3 sequence: CASSPPLSIIMETQYF. CDR3 bases: TGTGCCAGCAGCCCCCCCCTTAGCATCATTATGGAGACCCAGTACTTC. The chain couples TRBV6-2 or TRBV6-3 to TRBJ2-5; D gene unclear. Germline lookup yields CDR1 MNHEY and CDR2 SVGEGT. Trimming cost V 6 bases and J 5 bases, with 22 bases left between them. The CDR3 contains 16 residues.

V is TRBV30 and J is TRBJ1-6; the D is unclear. The CDR3 consists of 12 residues. Germline V CDR1 and CDR2: GTSNPN, SVGIG (reference sequence). The ends were cut back, 4 bases at V and 14 bases at J, with 15 bases in the middle. The CDR3 spells CAWNLIRETLHF. The CDR3 nucleotides are TGTGCCTGGAATTTGATTCGGGAGACCCTCCACTTT. The full variable domain, its missing parts supplied by reference TRBV30 and TRBJ1-6, is SQTIHQWPATLVQPVGSPLSLECTVEGTSNPNLYWYRQAAGRGLQLLFYSVGIGQISSEVPQNLSASRPQDRQFILSSKKLLLSDSGFYLCAWNLIRETLHFGNGTRLTVT.

This clone has only one observation. This sequence joins TRBV10-3 and TRBJ1-1; 8 positions match TRBD1. Trimming cost V 4 bases and J 5 bases; bases outside gene matches: 9. The CDR3 has 15 residues. The germline CDR1 and CDR2 sequences are ENHRY and SYGVKD. The CDR3 DNA reads as TGTGCCATCAGTGGGCGGCCAGGGGGCGAAACTGAAGCTTTCTTT. Its protein product is CAISGRPGGETEAFF.

V is TRBV7-9 and J is TRBJ1-2; D uncertain. CDR1 is SEHNR, CDR2 FQNEAQ, per germline (reference sequence). The ends were cut back, 1 base at V and 6 bases at J, with 12 bases in the middle. The CDR3 length is 14 residues. The CDR3 nucleotides are TGTGCCAGCAGCTTAGAGAGAGTTGCCCATGGCTACACCTTC. Translated: CASSLERVAHGYTF.

The chain combines TRBV28 with TRBJ1-6; TRBD1 matches at 7 bases. The CDR3 extends over 15 amino acids. Germline V gives CDR1 MDHEN, CDR2 SYDVKM. V was clipped by 2 bases and J by 7 bases; unmatched bases: 5. CDR3 DNA: TGTGCCAGCAGTTTACAGGGGGAACCGAATTCACCCCTCCACTTT. Protein: CASSLQGEPNSPLHF.

The genes are TRBV10-3 and TRBJ2-7; TRBD2 agrees at 8 bases. The CDR3 has 14 residues. J was trimmed by 0 bases and V by 4 bases; bases with no gene match: 2. From germline, CDR1 is ENHRY and CDR2 SYGVKD. The DNA of the CDR3 is TGTGCCATCAGTGTAGGGACTAGCTCCTACGAGCAGTACTTC. This translates into CAISVGTSSYEQYF.

This sequence joins TRBV28 and TRBJ1-5; D uncertain. Deletions cut 5 bases from V and 1 base from J, with 9 bases between. Germline CDR1 is MDHEN and CDR2 is SYDVKM. This CDR3 has 14 amino acids. The CDR3 reads CASSPQWSNQPQHF. The CDR3 DNA follows: TGTGCCAGCAGTCCGCAGTGGAGCAATCAGCCCCAGCATTTT.

The rearrangement uses TRBV7-2 and TRBJ2-5; 12 nucleotides align to TRBD2. CDR1 is SGHTA, CDR2 FQGNSA, per germline. CDR3 length: 17 amino acids. Germline trimming cut 1 base from V and 7 bases from J; bases unmatched to any gene: 10. DNA for the CDR3: TGTGCCAGCAGCTTAGGACGGCTAGCGGGGGGGAAGAGGACCCAGTACTTC. The encoded protein is CASSLGRLAGGKRTQYF. The whole variable domain, remainder taken from reference TRBV7-2 and TRBJ2-5, is GAGVSQSPSNKVTEKGKDVELRCDPISGHTALYWYRQSLGQGLEFLIYFQGNSAPDKSGLPSDRFSAERTGGSVSTLTIQRTQQEDSAVYLCASSLGRLAGGKRTQYFGPGTRLLVL.

The J gene is TRBJ1-2, the V gene TRBV5-6, with a possible D match to TRBD1 (5 bases). There are 15 residues in the CDR3. The V end lost 5 bases, the J end lost 5 bases, and 19 bases lay between the germline ends. Germline V gene data show CDR1 as SGHDT and CDR2 as YYEEEE. The CDR3 sequence: CASSSETGRIYGYTF. The CDR3 DNA reads as TGTGCCAGCAGTTCTGAAACAGGACGGATATATGGCTACACCTTC.

In this sample, this clone turned up a few times. V is TRBV7-7 and J is TRBJ2-7, with 9 bases that match TRBD1. The J segment lost 4 bases and the V segment lost 5 bases, leaving 9 bases of the junction unmatched. The length of the CDR3 is 15 residues. Germline V gives CDR1 SSHAT, CDR2 FNYEAQ (reference sequence). In nucleotides, the CDR3 is TGTGCCAGCAGCCCTTCCCCTGACAGGGGGTACGAGCAGTACTTC. Its translation: CASSPSPDRGYEQYF.

This clone was detected once. The rearrangement uses TRBV10-2 and TRBJ2-7; 8 nucleotides match TRBD1. V lost 11 bases and J lost 2; bases outside the gene matches: 23. The CDR3 is 18 amino acids. Germline values: CDR1 WSHSY, CDR2 SAAADI. CDR3 protein: CAGRSTQGALPLPYEQYF. In DNA, the CDR3 is TGCGCCGGGCGGAGCACCCAGGGGGCCCTACCACTTCCCTACGAGCAGTACTTC.

This chain joins TRBV19 and TRBJ2-7, with TRBD1 as a possible D gene (6 bases). With 0 bases removed from V and 2 bases from J, the gap between germline ends came to 8 bases. CDR1 and CDR2 (germline): LNHDA, SQIVND (reference sequence). The CDR3 spans 14 residues. The DNA of the CDR3 is TGTGCCAGTAGTATAGAACGGACAGCCTACGAGCAGTACTTC. This sequence encodes CASSIERTAYEQYF. Full variable domain (outside the CDR3, taken from reference TRBV19 and TRBJ2-7): DGGITQSPKYLFRKEGQNVTLSCEQNLNHDAMYWYRQDPGQGLRLIYYSQIVNDFQKGDIAEGYSVSREKKESFPLTVTSAQKNPTAFYLCASSIERTAYEQYFGPGTRLTVT.